Below are 21 T cell receptor beta chains sequenced from a single sample in a study of prognosis after radiotherapy for stage I lung cancer. Two-round multiplex PCR on genomic DNA was the method by which TCR beta CDR3 was amplified. TRBV and TRBJ genes each had their own specific primers in first-round PCR. TCRdb recomputed calls from the multiplex PCR reads with MiXCR, one row per CDR3 protein. The table shows about 20,000 distinct CDR3 sequences, with around 44% occurring only once. The sequences come from PBMCs, collected before or after stereotactic body radiation therapy (not recorded which). The receptors stem from a donor over 45 with non-small cell lung cancer.

With respect to this clonotype: Being one base from a much bigger clone, this may be a read error. The chain recombines TRBV13 with TRBJ2-5, with TRBD2 as a possible D gene (5 bases). The CDR3 runs 12 residues. The germline gives CDR1 PRHDT, CDR2 FYEKMQ (reference sequence). The CDR3 DNA is TGTTCCAGCAGCCAGGAGGTGGAGACCCAGTACTTC. Protein: CSSSQEVETQYF.

There are many counts of this clonotype. This chain links TRBV19 with TRBJ2-5; D is possibly TRBD1 (6 bases). This CDR3 comprises 15 residues. Germline V gives CDR1 LNHDA, CDR2 SQIVND (reference sequence). V shed 4 bases and J shed 2 bases, with 14 bases lying between them. In DNA, the CDR3 is TGTGCCAGTAGTACCACCTCCAGGGGTCAAGAGACCCAGTACTTC. It translates to CASSTTSRGQETQYF.

This clonotype was counted ten times or more. This chain uses TRBV12-3 or TRBV12-4 with TRBJ1-3, with D possibly matching TRBD1 (5 bases). This CDR3 is built from 13 residues. V lost 8 bases to trimming and J lost 0 bases, with 8 bases between them. The DNA for the CDR3 is TGTGCCAGCGGGACGAACTCTGGAAACACCATATATTTT. This encodes CASGTNSGNTIYF.

This clonotype was recorded many times. The chain employs TRBV20-1 and TRBJ2-2; D may be TRBD1 (8 bases). Per the germline V gene, CDR1 is DFQATT and CDR2 is SNEGSKA (reference sequence). The CDR3 loop spans 15 amino acids. Between the trimmed V and J ends, which lost 5 bases and 6 bases, there was a span of 19 bases. CDR3 sequence (DNA): TGCAGTGCTGGGGGGGGACAGGTGGGGTCCGGGGAGCTGTTTTTT. Its protein product is CSAGGGQVGSGELFF.

This clonotype was detected once. The chain carries TRBV20-1 and TRBJ2-1, with 14 bases that match TRBD2. Losses at the gene ends were 0 bases for V and 8 bases for J; bases not matched to a gene: 6. The CDR3 totals 16 residues. CDR1 and CDR2 from the germline V gene are DFQATT and SNEGSKA (reference sequence). This CDR3 reads CSARDSGLAGVYEQFF. CDR3 in DNA: TGCAGTGCTAGAGATTCGGGACTAGCGGGAGTCTATGAGCAGTTCTTC.

This clonotype was observed a single time. The gene calls are TRBV11-2 and TRBJ2-7; D gene uncertain. V was shortened by 8 bases and J by 2 bases, with 1 base between the two germline ends. Germline lookup yields CDR1 SGHAT and CDR2 FQNNGV. The length of the CDR3 is 9 residues. In nucleotides, the CDR3 is TGTGCCAGCCCCTACGAGCAGTACTTC. It is translated as CASPYEQYF.

Ten or more counts support this clonotype. The chain joins TRBV2 to TRBJ2-7, with D possibly matching TRBD2 (6 bases). In germline, CDR1 is SNHLY, CDR2 FYNNEI. The CDR3 extends over 12 amino acids. V was clipped by 8 bases and J by 4 bases, with 12 bases between them. CDR3 protein: CASGGEGYEQYF. The CDR3 nucleotides read TGTGCCAGCGGCGGGGAAGGGTACGAGCAGTACTTC. The entire variable domain, with the rest obtained from reference TRBV2 and TRBJ2-7, is as follows: EPEVTQTPSHQVTQMGQEVILRCVPISNHLYFYWYRQILGQKVEFLVSFYNNEISEKSEIFDDQFSVERPDGSNFTLKIRSTKLEDSAMYFCASGGEGYEQYFGPGTRLTVT.

Only a few counts were recorded for this clonotype. The CDR3 end shows no conserved phenylalanine or tryptophan, and so a read error is likely. The chain combines TRBV28 with TRBJ1-2; TRBD1 might be the D (6 bases). This CDR3 comprises 15 residues. The germline gives CDR1 MDHEN, CDR2 SYDVKM. For the CDR3, the DNA is TGTGCCAGCAGTTTAGTGGGGACAACTAACTATGACTACACCCTC. Its translation is CASSLVGTTNYDYTL.

As to this clonotype: No conserved phenylalanine or tryptophan is present at the end of the CDR3, so a read error is the likely explanation. This chain uses TRBV9 with TRBJ2-5, with D perhaps TRBD2 (6 bases). Trimming took 3 bases from V and 5 from J, leaving 11 bases between them. Germline V gene data show CDR1 as SGDLS and CDR2 as YYNGEE. The CDR3 has 13 residues. The CDR3, as DNA: TGTGCCAGCAGCGCCGGGAGCCCGGAGACCCAGTACCTC. Its translation: CASSAGSPETQYL.

The CDR3 DNA sequence: TGTGCCAGAGGGAGGGCCAGGCGTAATGAGCAGTTCTTC. Amino acid sequence: CARGRARRNEQFF. V is TRBV28 and J is TRBJ2-1; 7 bases align to TRBD2. J was trimmed by 7 bases and V by 9 bases; bases with no gene match: 9. The CDR3 covers 13 residues. Germline CDR1 reads MDHEN; CDR2 reads SYDVKM.

V is TRBV2 and J is TRBJ2-7; TRBD2 is a possible D gene (6 bases). In germline, CDR1 is SNHLY, CDR2 FYNNEI. V lost 8 bases and J 6 bases, leaving 17 bases between the germline ends. There are 13 residues in the CDR3. The CDR3 bases are TGTGCCAGCCGCCCGGGAGATTATCTCGAGCAGTACTTC. Translation gives CASRPGDYLEQYF.

This clonotype was counted at least ten times. The rearrangement links TRBV20-1 to TRBJ2-3; D not resolved. Germline V gives CDR1 DFQATT, CDR2 SNEGSKA (reference sequence). The length of the CDR3 is 14 residues. V was clipped by 5 bases and J by 4 bases, with 16 bases between them. The CDR3 here is CSAGSAGQADTQYF. The CDR3 nucleotides are TGCAGTGCTGGGTCGGCTGGGCAGGCAGATACGCAGTATTTT.

This clonotype was seen many times. The rearrangement joins TRBV11-2 to TRBJ1-1; TRBD1 is a possible D gene (6 bases). V was trimmed by 1 base and J by 2 bases, leaving 14 bases between them. This CDR3 is 16 amino acids long. Germline CDR1 SGHAT, CDR2 FQNNGV. Here the CDR3 reads CASSLVWTEKNTEAFF. CDR3 nucleotides: TGTGCCAGCAGCTTAGTATGGACAGAGAAAAACACTGAAGCTTTCTTT.

As to this clonotype: A much bigger clone sits one base away, suggesting this may be a read error. This chain uses TRBV7-9 with TRBJ2-2; D is undetermined. The CDR3 consists of 15 residues. V dropped 4 bases and J dropped 7 bases, with 16 bases sitting between them. Germline loops: CDR1 SEHNR, CDR2 FQNEAQ (reference sequence). Here the CDR3 reads CASSSTWLVNGELFF. The CDR3 DNA reads as TGTGCCAGCAGCTCGACATGGTTGGTGAACGGGGAGCTGTTTTTT.

The chain recombines TRBV6-1 with TRBJ1-3; D call uncertain. Trimming left V 0 bases short and J 1 base short, with 7 bases between. Germline V lookup: CDR1 MNHNS, CDR2 SASEGT. The CDR3 runs 15 residues. The CDR3 bases are TGTGCCAGCAGTGAAGCATTGGGGTCTGGAAACACCATATATTTT. It is translated as CASSEALGSGNTIYF.

V and J are TRBV9 and TRBJ2-1, with TRBD2 matching 10 bases. The CDR3 is made up of 19 amino acids. Germline V gives CDR1 SGDLS, CDR2 YYNGEE. Trimming removed 0 bases from V and 4 bases from J; junction bases left unmatched: 13. The DNA of the CDR3 is TGTGCCAGCAGCGTAGCCAGGACTAGCGGTGGGTCCGGTTACAATGAGCAGTTCTTC. Its translation is CASSVARTSGGSGYNEQFF.

This clonotype has at least ten counts. The rearrangement joins TRBV5-1 to TRBJ2-5; the D is unclear. Trimming took 6 bases from V and 5 from J, leaving 14 bases between them. The CDR3 consists of 13 residues. The germline CDR1 and CDR2 sequences are SGHRS and YFSETQ. The CDR3 spells CASMQSRPETQYF. The CDR3 DNA is TGCGCCAGCATGCAAAGCCGCCCGGAGACCCAGTACTTC.

This clonotype appeared many times. The chain recombines TRBV5-1 with TRBJ2-5, with D possibly matching TRBD2 (6 bases). The V gene's germline CDR1 is SGHRS and CDR2 YFSETQ. V was cut by 3 bases and J by 7 bases, with 19 bases left in between. The CDR3 totals 15 residues. The CDR3 DNA is TGCGCCAGCAGCTCGGACCGCATCGTGGGGGGGACCCAGTACTTC. Residues: CASSSDRIVGGTQYF.

As regards this clonotype: This likely came from a read error, as a far larger clone is one base away. The CDR3 reads CASSLATGEMDTEAFF. DNA for the CDR3: TGTGCCAGCAGCTTAGCGACGGGGGAAATGGACACTGAAGCTTTCTTT. The V call is TRBV7-9, the J call TRBJ1-1; a possible D gene is TRBD1 (5 bases). CDR3 length equals 16 residues. The V gene's germline CDR1 is SEHNR and CDR2 FQNEAQ (reference sequence). The V end was cut by 0 bases, the J end by 3 bases, with 14 bases between.

This clonotype was found many times. The chain uses TRBV6-5 and TRBJ2-6; TRBD1 matches at 7 bases. The length of the CDR3 is 17 residues. The germline gives CDR1 MNHEY, CDR2 SVGAGI. V trimming: 2 bases; J trimming: 1 base; junction bases outside the gene matches: 5. The CDR3 sequence: CASSYEGGWSGANVLTF. As DNA, the CDR3 is TGTGCCAGCAGTTACGAAGGGGGCTGGTCTGGGGCCAACGTCCTGACTTTC.

Ten or more counts support this clonotype. The CDR3 nucleotides are TGTGCCAGCAGCCAAGTACGACACCGAACGAACACCGGGGAGCTGTTTTTT. Protein: CASSQVRHRTNTGELFF. This chain joins TRBV3-1 and TRBJ2-2, with D unresolved. V shed 1 base and J shed 0 bases, with 12 bases lying between them. The length of the CDR3 is 17 residues. The germline V gene has CDR1 LGHDT and CDR2 YNNKEL (reference sequence).